This TCR beta chain came from a study of response to subunit inactivated influenza vaccine. Trimming cost V 1 base and J 4 bases, with 9 bases left between them. Germline values: CDR1 SQVTM, CDR2 ANQGSEA. This CDR3 comprises 13 residues. TCRdb itself ran the RT-PCR reads through MiXCR, one entry per CDR3 protein. The sample holds 150,000 to 200,000 distinct CDR3 sequences, around 8.8% seen once. Study-level findings and limits: The authors suggested that every seasonal influenza vaccination recruits few new T cells.

This clonotype was picked up many times. Its antigen is unidentified. The chain couples TRBV29-1 to TRBJ2-3; D is undetermined. This sample comprised non-naive T cells sorted from PBMCs, obtained on the day of vaccination. The receptor's source is a man in his fifties who received an inactivated influenza vaccine. CDR3 in DNA: TGCAGCGTTGAAGTAAGGGTGGCAGATACGCAGTATTTT. Residues: CSVEVRVADTQYF.